This T cell receptor beta chain is from a study of blood T cell repertoires in COVID-19. As for the study in general: The United States, Italy and Spain supplied acute and convalescent COVID-19 samples. T cells, B-cell-depleted T cells, or PBMCs provided the cDNA or gDNA that served as material.

The V end lost 1 base, the J end lost 0 bases, and 7 bases lay between the germline ends. Germline V gene sequence: CDR1 LNHDA, CDR2 SQIVND (reference sequence). CDR3 length: 16 residues. The table lists this clone with a few counts. Original analysis: From reference gene primer amplification, estimates of nucleated cell counts were derived. Here immunoSEQ multiplex PCR was the method, and the copy in TCRdb shows in-frame clones only, minus some. V, J and clone size are taken as reported in that table, and D and trimming were inferred from the DNA itself. The repertoire includes 130,000 or so clones, 80% to 90% of them detected once, and about 10% sits in the top ten.

Sequencing was carried out using peripheral blood. The chain is built from TRBV19 and TRBJ2-6; unclear D gene. The TCR comes from a man between 60 and 75 years old with active or convalescent COVID-19. CDR3 protein: CASSIVASSGANVLTF. Here the CDR3 DNA reads TGTGCCAGTAGTATAGTGGCCAGCTCTGGGGCCAACGTCCTGACTTTC. The complete variable domain, with remaining parts taken from reference TRBV19 and TRBJ2-6, reads DGGITQSPKYLFRKEGQNVTLSCEQNLNHDAMYWYRQDPGQGLRLIYYSQIVNDFQKGDIAEGYSVSREKKESFPLTVTSAQKNPTAFYLCASSIVASSGANVLTFGAGSRLTVL.